These 21 T cell receptor beta chains originate from one sample sequenced in a study of T cells in Graves' hyperthyroidism and ophthalmopathy. The investigators amplified TCR beta CDR3 regions from RNA transcripts. Carried out on the TCR CDR3, a first-round RT-PCR used the HTBI primer set. TCRdb recomputed calls from the multiplex PCR reads with MiXCR, one row per CDR3 protein. The data hold 45,000 to 75,000 distinct CDR3 sequences, with around 50% observed a single time. The sample consisted of blood. The receptors originated from a woman in her twenties or thirties with Graves' ophthalmopathy.

The sample holds many counts of this clonotype. The V call is TRBV7-6, the J call TRBJ2-5; D is unresolved. Germline CDR1 SGHVS, CDR2 FNYEAQ. The V end lost 1 base, the J end lost 2 bases, and 8 bases lay between the germline ends. This CDR3 spans 14 amino acids. CDR3 nucleotide sequence: TGTGCCAGCAGCTTAGACCGGGTTCAAGAGACCCAGTACTTC. Translated, it gives CASSLDRVQETQYF.

This clonotype was counted many times. The V call is TRBV5-1, the J call TRBJ2-3, with D possibly being TRBD2 (6 bases). CDR3 size: 15 residues. V was clipped by 1 base and J by 1 base, with 10 bases between them. CDR1 is SGHRS and CDR2 is YFSETQ in the germline V gene. CDR3 DNA sequence: TGCGCCAGCAGCTTGATGCCTAGCGGCACAGATACGCAGTATTTT. Its protein product is CASSLMPSGTDTQYF.

Worth noting for this clonotype: One junction end does not reproduce the germline sequence, and a read error may be involved. The chain is built from TRBV2 and TRBJ2-3; maybe TRBD1 (6 bases). The germline V gene encodes CDR1 SNHLY and CDR2 FYNNEI. CDR3 length equals 10 residues. The CDR3 spells CATRTDTQYF. CDR3 nucleotides: TGTGCCACCAGGACAGATACTCAGTATTTT.

This clonotype is termed medium-sized. The rearrangement joins TRBV15 to TRBJ2-1, with 10 bases matching TRBD2. Trimming cost V 5 bases and J 0 bases; bases outside gene matches: 1. The germline CDR1 and CDR2 sequences are LNHNV and YYDKDF (reference sequence). The length of the CDR3 is 15 residues. This CDR3 reads CATSVAGGSYNEQFF. Here the CDR3 DNA reads TGTGCCACCAGCGTAGCGGGGGGCTCCTACAATGAGCAGTTCTTC.

CDR3 amino acids: CASSPGGGTGVLTF. In DNA form, the CDR3 reads TGTGCCAGCTCACCGGGCGGGGGAACCGGCGTCCTGACTTTC. The chain has TRBV18 and TRBJ2-6; 7 bases are shared with TRBD2. CDR1 and CDR2 from the germline V gene are KGHSH and LQKENI. This CDR3 comprises 14 residues. With V trimmed by 3 bases and J by 12 bases, 8 bases remained unmatched.

The V and J genes are TRBV6-5 and TRBJ2-3; no firm D call. Per germline, CDR1 MNHEY and CDR2 SVGAGI. There are 14 residues in the CDR3. The ends were cut back, 9 bases at V and 1 base at J, with 14 bases in the middle. In nucleotides, the CDR3 is TGTGCCAGTACCTTAGGTCCTGGCACAGATACGCAGTATTTT. As protein: CASTLGPGTDTQYF.

This clonotype was picked up many times. This chain joins TRBV5-4 and TRBJ1-1; D gene uncertain. Deletions cut 2 bases from V and 6 bases from J, with 20 bases between. This CDR3 contains 16 residues. Germline V gene sequence: CDR1 SGHNT, CDR2 YYREEE (reference sequence). This CDR3 reads CASSFRSGELESEAFF. For the CDR3, the DNA is TGTGCCAGCAGCTTTCGGAGCGGGGAACTTGAGTCTGAAGCTTTCTTT.

This clonotype appeared many times. The germline gene is not matched at one end of the junction; a read error may be the cause. CDR3 in DNA: TGCAGTACTAGAGGTCCTCGGGGGGGGAGGAACACTGAAGCTTTCTTT. It codes for CSTRGPRGGRNTEAFF. This sequence joins TRBV20-1 and TRBJ1-1; a weak D match, TRBD1 (5 bases). Germline CDR1 and CDR2: DFQATT and SNEGSKA (reference sequence). The CDR3 length is 16 residues.

The rearrangement joins TRBV5-5 to TRBJ2-7; 9 nucleotides match TRBD1. The trim removed 1 base at V and 2 bases at J, leaving 4 bases unmatched. CDR1 SGHKS and CDR2 YYEKEE come from the germline V gene (reference sequence). This CDR3 spans 15 amino acids. CDR3 sequence reads: CASSLPTGGPYEQYF. The CDR3 DNA reads TGTGCCAGCAGCTTGCCGACAGGGGGTCCCTACGAGCAGTACTTC.

This clonotype was recorded many times. This chain joins TRBV28 and TRBJ1-1, with 10 nucleotides matching TRBD1. The CDR3 runs 14 residues. The V and J ends lost 8 bases and 4 bases, in that order; junction bases with no gene match: 7. CDR1 is MDHEN and CDR2 is SYDVKM in the germline V gene. The CDR3 bases are TGTGCCAGCGGGGGAGGGACAGGGGCCACTGAAGCTTTCTTT. Translation: CASGGGTGATEAFF.

This clonotype was counted at least ten times. The chain is built from TRBV19 and TRBJ2-5; 8 positions match TRBD2. Per the germline V gene, CDR1 is LNHDA and CDR2 is SQIVND (reference sequence). This CDR3 is built from 15 residues. V gave up 4 bases and J gave up 5 bases; unmatched junction bases: 9. The DNA of the CDR3 is TGTGCCAGTAGTAGCCGGGGGGGGAAGATGGAGACCCAGTACTTC. Its protein is CASSSRGGKMETQYF.

The rearrangement links TRBV18 to TRBJ2-6, with D perhaps TRBD1 or TRBD2 (6 bases each). V was pared by 1 base and J by 4 bases, with 14 bases between. The germline CDR1 and CDR2 sequences are KGHSH and LQKENI. CDR3 length: 17 amino acids. CDR3 nucleotide sequence: TGTGCCAGCTCACCACTCGCCGGGGGCCAAGGGGCCAACGTCCTGACTTTC. Amino acids: CASSPLAGGQGANVLTF.

The chain has TRBV29-1 and TRBJ1-5; D is ambiguous. The CDR3 contains 15 residues. Trimming took 1 base from V and 0 from J, leaving 10 bases between them. The germline V gene encodes CDR1 SQVTM and CDR2 ANQGSEA. CDR3 sequence: CSVEGSPYSNQPQHF. For the CDR3, the DNA is TGCAGCGTTGAAGGCAGCCCTTATAGCAATCAGCCCCAGCATTTT.

This clonotype was counted once. The chain recombines TRBV6-1 with TRBJ2-6, with no clear D. The CDR3 is made up of 15 amino acids. V lost 8 bases and J 0 bases, leaving 11 bases between the germline ends. Germline-derived CDR1 and CDR2 are MNHNS and SASEGT. The CDR3: CASGGARSGANVLTF. CDR3 coding DNA: TGTGCCAGCGGTGGAGCACGCTCTGGGGCCAACGTCCTGACTTTC.

There are many counts of this clonotype. J is TRBJ1-5 and V is TRBV5-4; D not certain. V dropped 1 base and J dropped 3 bases, with 11 bases sitting between them. The CDR3 totals 15 residues. Per the germline V gene, CDR1 is SGHNT and CDR2 is YYREEE (reference sequence). CDR3 sequence reads: CASSLSPENNQPQHF. The DNA of the CDR3 is TGTGCCAGCAGCTTGTCTCCGGAGAACAATCAGCCCCAGCATTTT.

Of note for this clonotype: At one end, the junction sequence differs from germline, possibly due to a read error. The chain links TRBV19 to TRBJ2-3; D is possibly TRBD1 (5 bases). The CDR3 covers 13 residues. The germline V gene has CDR1 LNHDA and CDR2 SQIVND (reference sequence). The CDR3 DNA reads as TGTGCTAGTACTCTGGGGCGCGGATATACGCAGTGTTTT. Its translation: CASTLGRGYTQCF.

This clonotype was recorded many times. This chain uses TRBV7-3 with TRBJ1-1, with D tentatively TRBD1 (5 bases). The V gene's germline CDR1 is SGHTA and CDR2 FQGTGA. The V and J ends lost 5 bases and 4 bases respectively, with 20 bases between them. The CDR3 spans 16 residues. This CDR3 is CASSAPVGGGRTEAFF. In DNA form, the CDR3 reads TGTGCCAGCAGCGCCCCAGTCGGGGGTGGTCGCACTGAAGCTTTCTTT.

This clonotype was counted at least ten times. The chain links TRBV4-2 to TRBJ2-7, with TRBD2 identical over 7 bases. The CDR3 runs to 15 residues. Germline-derived CDR1 and CDR2 are LGHNA and YNFKEQ. V shed 1 base, J shed 0 bases, and the junction held 3 bases outside the gene matches. The CDR3 spells CASSQGREASYEQYF. The DNA of the CDR3 is TGTGCCAGCAGCCAAGGCCGGGAGGCCTCCTACGAGCAGTACTTC.

The chain recombines TRBV7-9 with TRBJ1-5; no definite D call. Germline CDR1 and CDR2: SEHNR and FQNEAQ (reference sequence). Trimming shortened V by 5 bases and J by 14 bases, and 25 bases separated the two germline ends. This CDR3 has 15 amino acids. The CDR3 sequence is CASSPSGRGVRVEHF. CDR3 nucleotides: TGTGCCAGCAGCCCCTCCGGCCGGGGAGTTAGGGTCGAGCATTTT.

The chain links TRBV7-8 to TRBJ1-2, with 7 bases fitting TRBD1. The V segment lost 3 bases and the J segment 0 bases; nucleotides outside the gene matches: 7. Per the germline V gene, CDR1 is SGHVS and CDR2 is FQNEAQ. This CDR3 spans 16 amino acids. CDR3 protein: CASSFRQGRTNYGYTF. The CDR3 bases are TGTGCCAGCAGCTTTCGACAGGGAAGGACTAACTATGGCTACACCTTC.

In its sample, this clonotype was seen many times. As DNA, the CDR3 is TGTGCCAGCAGCCAAACGCTGGATGGAGAGCAGTTCTTC. Its protein product is CASSQTLDGEQFF. The chain uses TRBV14 and TRBJ2-1, with unresolved D. Trimming took off 2 bases at V and 10 bases at J, with 12 bases between the two ends. This CDR3 has 13 residues. Germline CDR1 SGHDN, CDR2 FVKESK.